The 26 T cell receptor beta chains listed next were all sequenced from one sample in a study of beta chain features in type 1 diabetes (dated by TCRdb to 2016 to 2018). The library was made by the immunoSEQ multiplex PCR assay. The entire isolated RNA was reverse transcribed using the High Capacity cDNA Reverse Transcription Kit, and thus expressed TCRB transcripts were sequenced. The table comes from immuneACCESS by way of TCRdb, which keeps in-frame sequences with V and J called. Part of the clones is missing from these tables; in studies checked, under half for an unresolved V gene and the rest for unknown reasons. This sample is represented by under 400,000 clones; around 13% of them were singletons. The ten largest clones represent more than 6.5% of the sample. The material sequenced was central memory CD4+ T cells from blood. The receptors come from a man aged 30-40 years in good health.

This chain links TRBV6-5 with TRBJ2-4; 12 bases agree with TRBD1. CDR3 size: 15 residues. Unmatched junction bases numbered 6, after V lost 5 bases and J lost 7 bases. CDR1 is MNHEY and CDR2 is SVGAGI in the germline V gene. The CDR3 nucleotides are TGTGCCAGCAGTAAGGGACAGGGGGCGGGGAACATTCAGTACTTC. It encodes CASSKGQGAGNIQYF.

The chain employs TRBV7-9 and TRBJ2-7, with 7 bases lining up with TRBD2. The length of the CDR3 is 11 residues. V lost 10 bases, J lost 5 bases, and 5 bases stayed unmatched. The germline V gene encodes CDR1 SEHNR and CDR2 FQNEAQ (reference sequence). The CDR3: CATRTSHEQYV. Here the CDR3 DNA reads TGTGCCACCCGGACTAGTCACGAGCAGTACGTC.

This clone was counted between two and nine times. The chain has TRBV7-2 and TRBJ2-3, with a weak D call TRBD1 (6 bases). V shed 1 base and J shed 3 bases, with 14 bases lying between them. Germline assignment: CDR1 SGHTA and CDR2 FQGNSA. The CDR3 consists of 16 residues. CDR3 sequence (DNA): TGTGCCAGCAGCTTAGACCGGGCGAGGGGGACAGATACGCAGTATTTT. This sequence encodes CASSLDRARGTDTQYF.

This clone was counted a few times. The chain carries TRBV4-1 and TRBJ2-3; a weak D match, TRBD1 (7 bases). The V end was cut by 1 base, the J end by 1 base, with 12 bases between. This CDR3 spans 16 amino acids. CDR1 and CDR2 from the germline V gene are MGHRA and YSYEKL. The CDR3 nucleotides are TGCGCCAGCAGCCAAGGGAGGGGGCGCCGCACAGATACGCAGTATTTT. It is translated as CASSQGRGRRTDTQYF.

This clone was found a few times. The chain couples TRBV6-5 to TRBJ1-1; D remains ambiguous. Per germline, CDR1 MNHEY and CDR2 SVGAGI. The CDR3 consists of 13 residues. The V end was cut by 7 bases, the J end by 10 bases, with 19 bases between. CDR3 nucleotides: TGTGCCAGCAACCCCTCGGGGAGTCGAGGAGCTTTCTTT. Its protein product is CASNPSGSRGAFF.

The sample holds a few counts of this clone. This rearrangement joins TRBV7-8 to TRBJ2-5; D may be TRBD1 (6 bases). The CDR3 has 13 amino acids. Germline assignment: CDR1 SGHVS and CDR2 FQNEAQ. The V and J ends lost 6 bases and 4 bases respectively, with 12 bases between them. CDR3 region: CASSQYRVETQYF. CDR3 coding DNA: TGTGCCAGCAGTCAGTACAGGGTAGAGACCCAGTACTTC.

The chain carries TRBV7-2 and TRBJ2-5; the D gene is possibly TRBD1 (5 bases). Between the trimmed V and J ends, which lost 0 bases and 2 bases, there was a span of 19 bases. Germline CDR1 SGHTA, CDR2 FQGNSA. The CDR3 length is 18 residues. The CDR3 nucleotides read TGTGCCAGCAGCTTAGCGCGGAAAGGGCCGCAGGGACAAGAGACCCAGTACTTC. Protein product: CASSLARKGPQGQETQYF.

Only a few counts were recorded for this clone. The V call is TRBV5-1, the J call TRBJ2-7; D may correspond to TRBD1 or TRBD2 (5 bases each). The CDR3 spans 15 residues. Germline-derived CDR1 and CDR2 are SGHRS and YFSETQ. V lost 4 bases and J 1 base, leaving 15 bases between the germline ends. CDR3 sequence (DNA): TGCGCCAGCAGCCGGGGCTCGCTCGGTTCCTACGAGCAGTACGTC. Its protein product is CASSRGSLGSYEQYV.

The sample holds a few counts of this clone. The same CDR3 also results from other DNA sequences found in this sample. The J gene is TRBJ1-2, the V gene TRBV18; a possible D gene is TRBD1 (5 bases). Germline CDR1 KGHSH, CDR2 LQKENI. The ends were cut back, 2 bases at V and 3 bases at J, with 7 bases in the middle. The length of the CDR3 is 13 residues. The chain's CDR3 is CASSPGTDYGYTF. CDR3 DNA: TGTGCCAGCTCACCAGGGACGGACTATGGCTACACCTTC. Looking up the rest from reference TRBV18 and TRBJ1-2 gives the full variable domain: NAGVMQNPRHLVRRRGQEARLRCSPMKGHSHVYWYRQLPEEGLKFMVYLQKENIIDESGMPKERFSAEFPKEGPSILRIQQVVRGDSAAYFCASSPGTDYGYTFGSGTRLTVV.

CDR3 sequence reads: CASSETSGSRNEQFF. CDR3 nucleotides: TGTGCCAGCAGTGAAACTAGCGGGAGCAGGAATGAGCAGTTCTTC. The rearrangement links TRBV4-2 to TRBJ2-1, with 11 bases that match TRBD2. This CDR3 region has 15 residues. The germline CDR1 and CDR2 sequences are LGHNA and YNFKEQ. V lost 6 bases to trimming and J lost 7 bases; unmatched junction nucleotides: 8.

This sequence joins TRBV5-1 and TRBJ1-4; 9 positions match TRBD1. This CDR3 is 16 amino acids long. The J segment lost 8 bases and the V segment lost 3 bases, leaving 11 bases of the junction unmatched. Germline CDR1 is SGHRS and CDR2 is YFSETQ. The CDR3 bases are TGCGCCAGCAGCTCCTCAACAGGGGGCTCATGGGAAAAACTGTTTTTT. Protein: CASSSSTGGSWEKLFF.

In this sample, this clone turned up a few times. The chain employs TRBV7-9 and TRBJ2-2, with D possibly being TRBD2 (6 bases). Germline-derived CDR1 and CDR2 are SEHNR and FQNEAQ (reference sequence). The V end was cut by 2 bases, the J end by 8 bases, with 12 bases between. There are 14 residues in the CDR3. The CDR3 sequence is CASSLSLAEGELFF. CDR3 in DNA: TGTGCCAGCAGCTTATCACTAGCAGAGGGGGAGCTGTTTTTT.

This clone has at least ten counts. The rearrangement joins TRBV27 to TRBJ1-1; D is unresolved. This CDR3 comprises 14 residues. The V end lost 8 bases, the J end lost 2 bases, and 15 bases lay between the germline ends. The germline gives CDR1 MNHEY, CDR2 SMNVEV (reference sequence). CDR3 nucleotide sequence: TGTGCCAGCGGCAGCGTCGGAAGCAACACTGAAGCTTTCTTT. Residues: CASGSVGSNTEAFF.

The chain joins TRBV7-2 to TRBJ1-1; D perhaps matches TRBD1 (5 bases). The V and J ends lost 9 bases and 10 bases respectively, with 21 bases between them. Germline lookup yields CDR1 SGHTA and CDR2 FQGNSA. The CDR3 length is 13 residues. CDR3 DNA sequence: TGTGCCAGTAGGGACGGAGGGCCTCTGTCAGCTTTCTTT. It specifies CASRDGGPLSAFF.

The CDR3 is CASSRTFTDTQYF. The CDR3 DNA is TGTGCCAGCAGTCGGACTTTCACAGATACGCAGTATTTT. The chain has TRBV6-1 and TRBJ2-3; TRBD2 is a possible D gene (5 bases). V was clipped by 5 bases and J by 2 bases, with 8 bases between them. The CDR3 is made up of 13 amino acids. Looked up from germline, CDR1 is MNHNS and CDR2 is SASEGT.

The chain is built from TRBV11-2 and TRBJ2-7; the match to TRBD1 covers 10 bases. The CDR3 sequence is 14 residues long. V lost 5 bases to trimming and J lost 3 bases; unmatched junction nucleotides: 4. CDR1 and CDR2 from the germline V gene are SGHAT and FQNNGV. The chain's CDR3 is CASSTTGGHYEQYF. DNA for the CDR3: TGTGCCAGCAGCACGACAGGGGGCCACTACGAGCAGTACTTC.

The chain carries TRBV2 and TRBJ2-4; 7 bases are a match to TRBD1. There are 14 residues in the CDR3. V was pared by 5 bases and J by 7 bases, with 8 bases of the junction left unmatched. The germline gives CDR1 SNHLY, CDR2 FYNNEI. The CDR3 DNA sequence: TGTGCCAGCAGTTTAACAGGGGTCGGGAACATTCAGTACTTC. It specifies CASSLTGVGNIQYF.

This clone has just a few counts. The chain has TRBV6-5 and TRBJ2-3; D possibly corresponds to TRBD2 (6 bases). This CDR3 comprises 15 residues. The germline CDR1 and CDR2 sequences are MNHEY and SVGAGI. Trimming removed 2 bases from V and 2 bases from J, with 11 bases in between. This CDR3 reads CASSYHGSNTDTQYF. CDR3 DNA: TGTGCCAGCAGTTACCACGGGAGCAACACAGATACGCAGTATTTT.

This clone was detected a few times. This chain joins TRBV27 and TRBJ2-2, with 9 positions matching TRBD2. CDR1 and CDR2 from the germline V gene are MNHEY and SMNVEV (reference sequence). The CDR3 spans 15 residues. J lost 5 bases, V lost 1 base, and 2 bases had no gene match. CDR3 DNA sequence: TGTGCCAGCAGTTTATTAGCGGGAGTAACCGGGGAGCTGTTTTTT. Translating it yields CASSLLAGVTGELFF.

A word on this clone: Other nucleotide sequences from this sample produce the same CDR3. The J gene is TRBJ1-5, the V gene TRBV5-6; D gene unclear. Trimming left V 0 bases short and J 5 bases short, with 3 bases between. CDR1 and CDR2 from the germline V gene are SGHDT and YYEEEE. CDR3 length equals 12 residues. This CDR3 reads CASSLGDQPQHF. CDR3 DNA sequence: TGTGCCAGCAGCTTGGGCGATCAGCCCCAGCATTTT.

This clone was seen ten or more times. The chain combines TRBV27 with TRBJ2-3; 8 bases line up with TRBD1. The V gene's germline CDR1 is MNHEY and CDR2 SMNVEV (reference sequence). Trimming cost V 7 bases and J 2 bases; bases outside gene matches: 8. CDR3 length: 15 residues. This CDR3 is CASTSGGRPTDTQYF. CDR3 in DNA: TGTGCCAGCACGTCAGGGGGCCGCCCCACAGATACGCAGTATTTT.

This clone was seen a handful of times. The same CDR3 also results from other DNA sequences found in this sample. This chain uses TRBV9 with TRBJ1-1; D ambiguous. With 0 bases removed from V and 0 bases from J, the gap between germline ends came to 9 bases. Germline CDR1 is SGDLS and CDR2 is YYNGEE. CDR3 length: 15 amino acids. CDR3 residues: CASSVAGSLNTEAFF. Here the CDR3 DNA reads TGTGCCAGCAGCGTAGCGGGCAGCTTGAACACTGAAGCTTTCTTT.

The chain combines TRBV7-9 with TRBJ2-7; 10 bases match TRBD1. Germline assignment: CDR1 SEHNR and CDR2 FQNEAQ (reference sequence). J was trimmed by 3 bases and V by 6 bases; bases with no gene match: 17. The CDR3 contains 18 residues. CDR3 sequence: CASRQKLYRDRGRYEQYV. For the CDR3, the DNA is TGTGCCAGCAGGCAAAAATTATACCGGGACAGGGGCCGCTACGAGCAGTACGTC.

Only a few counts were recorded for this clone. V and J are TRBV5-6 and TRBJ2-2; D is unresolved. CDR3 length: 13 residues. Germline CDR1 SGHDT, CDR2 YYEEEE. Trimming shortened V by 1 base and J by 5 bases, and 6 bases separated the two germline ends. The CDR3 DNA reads TGTGCCAGCAGCTTGTACGGAACCGGGGAGCTGTTTTTT. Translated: CASSLYGTGELFF.

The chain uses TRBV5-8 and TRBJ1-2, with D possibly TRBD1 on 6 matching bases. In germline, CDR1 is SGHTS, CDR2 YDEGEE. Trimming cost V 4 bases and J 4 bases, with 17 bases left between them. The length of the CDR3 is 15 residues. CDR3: CASSQGRAGAYGYTF. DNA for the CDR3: TGTGCCAGCAGCCAAGGGCGGGCAGGGGCCTATGGCTACACCTTC.

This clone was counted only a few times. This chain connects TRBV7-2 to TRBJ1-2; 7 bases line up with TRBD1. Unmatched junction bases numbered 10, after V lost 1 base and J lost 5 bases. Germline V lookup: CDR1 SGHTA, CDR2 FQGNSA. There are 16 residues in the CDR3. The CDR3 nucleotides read TGTGCCAGCAGCTTAGAACTCCGGGACAGTGTTTATGGCTACACCTTC. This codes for CASSLELRDSVYGYTF.